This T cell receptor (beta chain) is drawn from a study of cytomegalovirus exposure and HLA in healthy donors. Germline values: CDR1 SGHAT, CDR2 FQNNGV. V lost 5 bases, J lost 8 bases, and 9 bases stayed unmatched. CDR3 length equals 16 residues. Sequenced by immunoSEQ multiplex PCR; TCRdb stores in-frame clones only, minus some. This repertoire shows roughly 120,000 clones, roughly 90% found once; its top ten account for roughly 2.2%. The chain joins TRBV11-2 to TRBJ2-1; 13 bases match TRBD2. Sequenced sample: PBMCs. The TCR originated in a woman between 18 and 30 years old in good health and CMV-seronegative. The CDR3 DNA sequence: TGTGCCAGCAGCGGGACTAGCGGGACCTTTAACCATGAGCAGTTCTTC. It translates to CASSGTSGTFNHEQFF.